Presented here are 15 T cell receptor beta chains from one specimen sequenced in a study of control samples from healthy donors and cancer patients (dated by TCRdb to about 2020). Libraries came from the immunoSEQ multiplex PCR assay. TCRdb provides this immuneACCESS table in a form limited to in-frame rearrangements. Some clones are lacking; in checked studies, under half of them reflect an unresolved V gene, and why the rest are absent is not known. The sample data list under 450,000 clones, and over 75% of these were observed just once. Around 6.5% of the sample rests with the top ten. The sequencing sample was made of PBMCs. All receptors come from a man aged 35 to 55 with head and neck cancer.

The chain joins TRBV5-1 to TRBJ2-3; TRBD2 aligns across 7 bases. V shed 6 bases and J 2 bases; nucleotides not matched to a gene: 9. This CDR3 is 15 amino acids long. Germline V CDR1 and CDR2: SGHRS, YFSETQ. Here the CDR3 reads CASTPPSGSTDTQYF. DNA for the CDR3: TGCGCCAGCACCCCGCCTAGCGGCTCCACAGATACGCAGTATTTT.

V is TRBV6-5 and J is TRBJ2-1, with TRBD1 identical over 8 bases. The CDR3 extends over 14 amino acids. V lost 4 bases to trimming and J lost 9 bases; unmatched junction nucleotides: 8. Germline CDR1 and CDR2: MNHEY and SVGAGI. DNA of the CDR3: TGTGCCAGCAGTTTGCGGACAGGGCCAGGTGAGCAGTTCTTC. Amino acid sequence: CASSLRTGPGEQFF.

The chain employs TRBV2 and TRBJ2-6; no reliable D call. From germline, CDR1 is SNHLY and CDR2 FYNNEI. V lost 8 bases and J 1 base, leaving 9 bases between the germline ends. The CDR3 is 14 amino acids. CDR3 residues: CASHWGSGANVLTF. The CDR3 DNA follows: TGTGCCAGCCACTGGGGATCTGGGGCCAACGTCCTGACTTTC.

The gene calls are TRBV4-1 and TRBJ2-2; D may be TRBD1 (6 bases). The CDR3 consists of 18 residues. Trimming removed 3 bases from V and 0 bases from J, with 17 bases in between. CDR1 MGHRA and CDR2 YSYEKL come from the germline V gene. The CDR3 loop is CASSHLSMGAANTGELFF. CDR3 in DNA: TGCGCCAGCAGCCATCTCTCGATGGGGGCCGCGAACACCGGGGAGCTGTTTTTT.

The chain links TRBV7-9 to TRBJ1-4, with 8 bases aligning to TRBD1. CDR1 is SEHNR and CDR2 is FQNEAQ in the germline V gene (reference sequence). This CDR3 is 15 amino acids long. Trimming took 5 bases from V and 7 from J; bases not matched to a gene: 9. The CDR3 region is CASSARQGLFEKLFF. Here the CDR3 DNA reads TGTGCCAGCAGCGCCCGACAGGGGTTGTTTGAAAAACTGTTTTTT.

J is TRBJ1-1 and V is TRBV7-9, with D tentatively TRBD1 (5 bases). The germline V gene encodes CDR1 SEHNR and CDR2 FQNEAQ (reference sequence). The V end lost 1 base, the J end lost 1 base, and 16 bases lay between the germline ends. There are 17 residues in the CDR3. The CDR3 DNA reads TGTGCCAGCAGCTTAGTTCGGGAGGGGAGGGCGAACACTGAAGCTTTCTTT. Its protein product is CASSLVREGRANTEAFF.

This chain links TRBV11-3 with TRBJ2-7; 9 bases match TRBD1. V dropped 5 bases and J dropped 6; count of bases not matched to a gene: 5. CDR3 size: 13 residues. Germline CDR1 reads SGHNT; CDR2 reads YENEEA. The CDR3 DNA reads TGTGCCAGCAGCGGGACAGGGAGGAGCGAGCAGTACTTC. Protein product: CASSGTGRSEQYF.

The rearrangement uses TRBV28 and TRBJ1-2, with D maybe TRBD1 (5 bases). The CDR3 is 14 amino acids. Germline CDR1 reads MDHEN; CDR2 reads SYDVKM. Trimming cost V 2 bases and J 11 bases, with 18 bases left between them. In DNA form, the CDR3 reads TGTGCCAGCAGTTTAGAGGGACCCTCTATGCGGTACACCTTC. Translating it yields CASSLEGPSMRYTF.

The V gene is TRBV7-2, the J gene TRBJ2-7, with TRBD2 matching over 13 bases. Trimming at V came to 5 bases and at J to 9 bases, leaving 7 bases not matched to a gene. From germline, CDR1 is SGHTA and CDR2 FQGNSA. The CDR3 totals 14 residues. CDR3 protein: CASSIGTSGEGQYF. CDR3 coding DNA: TGTGCCAGCAGCATAGGGACTAGCGGGGAAGGGCAGTACTTC. The variable domain in full, with the rest retrieved from reference TRBV7-2 and TRBJ2-7, is GAGVSQSPSNKVTEKGKDVELRCDPISGHTALYWYRQSLGQGLEFLIYFQGNSAPDKSGLPSDRFSAERTGGSVSTLTIQRTQQEDSAVYLCASSIGTSGEGQYFGPGTRLTVT.

The genes are TRBV25-1 and TRBJ2-1; 7 nucleotides match TRBD1. The CDR3 is made up of 13 amino acids. J gave up 7 bases and V 5 bases, and 5 bases lay outside the gene matches. Germline-derived CDR1 and CDR2 are MGHDK and SYGVNS. The CDR3 nucleotides read TGTGCCAGCAGTACGACAGGGTGGAATGAGCAGTTCTTC. Translated: CASSTTGWNEQFF.

This chain connects TRBV4-3 to TRBJ2-7; 9 bases match TRBD1. Trimming removed 0 bases from V and 5 bases from J; junction bases left unmatched: 5. The CDR3 sequence is 15 residues long. Germline V gene sequence: CDR1 LGHNA, CDR2 YSLEER. The DNA for the CDR3 is TGCGCCAGCAGCCAAGACGGGACAGGGCTCGACGAGCAGTACTTC. The encoded protein is CASSQDGTGLDEQYF.

The chain has TRBV28 and TRBJ2-5; perhaps TRBD1 as D (6 bases). V dropped 6 bases and J dropped 1 base, with 12 bases sitting between them. Germline V lookup: CDR1 MDHEN, CDR2 SYDVKM. The CDR3 sequence is 14 residues long. The CDR3 is CASRLDSFQETQYF. CDR3 coding DNA: TGTGCCAGCAGGTTGGACAGCTTCCAAGAGACCCAGTACTTC.

A single count supports this clone. CDR3 protein: CASSLGQGARSSGANVLTF. The CDR3 DNA reads as TGTGCCAGCAGCTTAGGCCAGGGCGCTCGGAGCTCTGGGGCCAACGTCCTGACTTTC. The rearrangement joins TRBV11-3 to TRBJ2-6; the D gene is possibly TRBD1 (5 bases). CDR1 and CDR2 from the germline V gene are SGHNT and YENEEA. V was cut by 1 base and J by 0 bases, with 16 bases left in between. This CDR3 is 19 amino acids long.

V usage is TRBV9 and J usage is TRBJ1-1; D is unclear. Per germline, CDR1 SGDLS and CDR2 YYNGEE. The V end was cut by 4 bases, the J end by 0 bases, with 16 bases between. This CDR3 comprises 16 residues. Here the CDR3 reads CASSPLRVRLNTEAFF. The CDR3 region has the DNA TGTGCCAGCAGCCCCCTTCGTGTCAGGCTGAACACTGAAGCTTTCTTT.

The chain has TRBV4-3 and TRBJ1-5, with TRBD1 as a possible D gene (5 bases). Trimming took 2 bases from V and 1 from J, leaving 12 bases between them. Germline loops: CDR1 LGHNA, CDR2 YSLEER. The CDR3 contains 16 residues. CDR3 region: CASSQSRQTSNQPQHF. The CDR3 DNA reads TGCGCCAGCAGCCAATCCCGACAGACGAGCAATCAGCCCCAGCATTTT.